Each of the 10 T cell receptor beta chains below was sequenced from the same sample in a study of T cells in women clearing cervical HPV infection. TCRdb's copy holds only in-frame clones and misses some; the assay was immunoSEQ multiplex PCR. The table gives approximately 30,000 clones; the top ten clones make up approximately 1.5% of it. Sequenced material: blood buffy coat. All receptors come from a woman between 18 and 69 years old with a cervical HPV16 infection that either progressed to CIN3+ or cleared (not recorded which).

Concerning this clone: The observed sequence ends 3 residues before the CDR3 terminus, with the missing tail filled in from the germline J gene. The chain links TRBV7-9 to TRBJ1-2, with 9 nucleotides matching TRBD1. Germline CDR1 reads SEHNR; CDR2 reads FQNEAQ (reference sequence). J was trimmed by 7 bases and V by 2 bases; bases with no gene match: 5. CDR3 length: 14 amino acids. The sequenced CDR3 bases are TGTGCCAGCAGCTTATTGACAGGGGGATTTGGC. This codes for CASSLLTGGFG. The whole CDR3 sequence reads CASSLLTGGFGYTF.

Points on this clone: From the germline J gene comes the end of the CDR3, since the read stops 3 residues before it. The chain joins TRBV28 to TRBJ2-3, with 7 positions matching TRBD2. With 3 bases clipped from V and 3 bases from J, the junction kept 12 bases outside the gene matches. Germline-derived CDR1 and CDR2 are MDHEN and SYDVKM. This CDR3 region has 17 residues. This CDR3 reads CASSFGVGGGSTDTQYF. Partial CDR3 DNA: TGTGCCAGCAGTTTTGGAGTTGGGGGGGGTTCGACAGATACG.

On this clone: Read sequence stops 3 residues before the CDR3 end, and the germline J gene provides the missing end. This chain links TRBV18 with TRBJ1-6; a possible D gene is TRBD1 (6 bases). The length of the CDR3 is 15 residues. V lost 0 bases and J 6 bases, leaving 9 bases between the germline ends. Germline V gene sequence: CDR1 KGHSH, CDR2 LQKENI. The CDR3 sequence is CASSPPAGANSPLHF. The covered CDR3 bases are TGTGCCAGCTCACCACCGGCAGGGGCTAATTCACCC.

The CDR3 spells CSAREYRVLGPQHF. Incomplete CDR3 DNA: TGCAGTGCTAGAGAATACAGGGTCTTAGGGCCC. V usage is TRBV20-1 and J usage is TRBJ1-5; the D gene is possibly TRBD1 (6 bases). The CDR3 end is not reached by the read, which stops 3 residues before it; the germline J gene fills it in. The CDR3 is 14 residues long. Germline V gene sequence: CDR1 DFQATT, CDR2 SNEGSKA (reference sequence). V was pared by 0 bases and J by 9 bases, with 15 bases between.

Note on this clone: The read ends 3 residues before the CDR3 terminus; that terminus is restored from the germline J gene. The rearrangement uses TRBV12-3 or TRBV12-4 and TRBJ2-1; 8 nucleotides agree with TRBD2. The V gene end was trimmed by 3 bases and the J gene end by 6 bases; junction bases not matched to a gene: 4. CDR3 length: 14 residues. This chain's CDR3 is CASSFSGNFNEQFF. CDR3 bases read: TGTGCCAGCAGTTTTAGCGGGAATTTCAATGAG.

On this clone: The CDR3 goes on 3 residues after the read ends, and that part is filled in from the germline J gene. The chain has TRBV30 and TRBJ2-3, with a weak D call TRBD1 (6 bases). CDR3 length equals 13 residues. Germline lookup yields CDR1 GTSNPN and CDR2 SVGIG (reference sequence). CDR3 sequence: CAWSVQGNQPQYF. The CDR3 DNA, read in part, is TGTGCCTGGAGTGTCCAGGGGAATCAGCCG.

A note on this clone: The read comes to an end 3 residues before the CDR3 does, leaving the germline J gene to fill in the end. V and J are TRBV5-4 and TRBJ2-1; D remains ambiguous. The CDR3 runs 11 residues. The V and J ends lost 2 bases and 8 bases respectively, with 5 bases between them. Germline-derived CDR1 and CDR2 are SGHNT and YYREEE (reference sequence). CDR3 in amino acids: CASSLEHEQFF. Partial CDR3 DNA: TGTGCCAGCAGCTTAGAGCATGAG.

As concerns this clone: The CDR3 goes on 3 residues after the read ends, and that part is filled in from the germline J gene. The V gene is TRBV2, the J gene TRBJ2-7; 8 bases are a match to TRBD2. CDR1 SNHLY and CDR2 FYNNEI come from the germline V gene. J lost 3 bases, V lost 9 bases, and 7 bases had no gene match. This CDR3 is built from 13 residues. The CDR3 spells CASTPGLVYEQYF. The covered CDR3 bases are TGTGCCAGTACGCCGGGACTAGTCTACGAG.

Of note for this clone: The CDR3 extends 3 residues past the end of the read, so its final part is completed from the germline J gene. This chain links TRBV2 with TRBJ2-2; 7 nucleotides match TRBD2. V gave up 8 bases and J gave up 4 bases; unmatched junction bases: 13. The CDR3 is 16 residues long. Germline values: CDR1 SNHLY, CDR2 FYNNEI. The CDR3 sequence is CASQSNGGSGTGELFF. The covered CDR3 bases are TGTGCCAGCCAATCGAACGGCGGGAGTGGCACCGGGGAG.

In regard to this clone: Coverage ceases 3 residues before the CDR3 finishes, and the germline J gene fills in the end. The V gene is TRBV20-1, the J gene TRBJ2-1, with a tentative D call TRBD1 (6 bases). Germline V lookup: CDR1 DFQATT, CDR2 SNEGSKA (reference sequence). Between the trimmed V and J ends, which lost 5 bases and 9 bases, there was a span of 20 bases. CDR3 length equals 14 residues. CDR3 sequence reads: CSAVPGTRGTEQFF. Partial CDR3 DNA: TGCAGTGCTGTTCCCGGGACAAGGGGGACTGAG.